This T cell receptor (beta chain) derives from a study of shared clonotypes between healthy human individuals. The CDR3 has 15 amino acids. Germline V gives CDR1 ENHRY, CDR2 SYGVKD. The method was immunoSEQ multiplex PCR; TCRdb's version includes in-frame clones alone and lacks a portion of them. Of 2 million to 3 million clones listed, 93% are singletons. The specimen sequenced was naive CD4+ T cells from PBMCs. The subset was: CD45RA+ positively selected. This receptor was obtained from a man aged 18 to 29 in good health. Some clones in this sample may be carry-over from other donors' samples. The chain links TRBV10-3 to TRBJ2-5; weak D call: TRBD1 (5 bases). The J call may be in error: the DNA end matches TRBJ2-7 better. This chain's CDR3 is CAISEASGAPYEQYF. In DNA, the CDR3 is TGTGCCATCAGTGAGGCTAGTGGGGCCCCCTACGAGCAGTACTTC.